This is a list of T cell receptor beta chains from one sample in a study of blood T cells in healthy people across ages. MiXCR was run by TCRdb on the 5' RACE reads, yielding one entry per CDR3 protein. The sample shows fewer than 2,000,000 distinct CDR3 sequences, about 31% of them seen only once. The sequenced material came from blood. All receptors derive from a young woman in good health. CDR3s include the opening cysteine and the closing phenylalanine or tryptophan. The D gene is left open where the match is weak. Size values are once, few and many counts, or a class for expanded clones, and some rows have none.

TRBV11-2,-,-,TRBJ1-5,TGTGCCAGCAGCTTAGGGCAGAAGAGCAATCAGCCCCAGCATTTT,CASSLGQKSNQPQHF
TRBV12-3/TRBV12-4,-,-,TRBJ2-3,TGTGCCAGCAGTTTCCAGGGGCTTGGCACAGATACGCAGTATTTT,CASSFQGLGTDTQYF
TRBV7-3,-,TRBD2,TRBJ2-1,TGTGCCAGCTCCGGACTAGCGGGGGGGGTCCATGAGCAGTTCTTC,CASSGLAGGVHEQFF
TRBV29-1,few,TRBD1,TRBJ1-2,TGCAGCGCGACAGGGGGAATAACCTATGGCTACACCTTC,CSATGGITYGYTF
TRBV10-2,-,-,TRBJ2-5,TGCGCCAGCCTAGTAGCAGGGAGGGAGACCCAGTACTTC,CASLVAGRETQYF
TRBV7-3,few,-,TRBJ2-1,TGTGCCAGCAGCCCACGGGTAGCGGCTCTGAGGGGGCAGTTCTTC,CASSPRVAALRGQFF
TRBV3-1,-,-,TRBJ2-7,TGTGTCAGCAGCCAAGGCGCTACTGGCGAGCAGTACTTC,CVSSQGATGEQYF
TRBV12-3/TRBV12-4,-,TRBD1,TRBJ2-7,TGTGCCAGCAGACTGGGACAGAAATACGAGCAGTACTTC,CASRLGQKYEQYF
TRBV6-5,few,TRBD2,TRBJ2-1,TGTGCCAGCAGTAGCCCCGGGACTAGAGATGAGCAGTTCTTC,CASSSPGTRDEQFF
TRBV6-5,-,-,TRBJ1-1,TGTGCCAGCAGCTCCTTAGCTAGGAACACTGAAGCTTTCTTT,CASSSLARNTEAFF
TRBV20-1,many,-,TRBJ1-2,TGCAGTGCTCTGGACTCTAACTATGGCTACACCTTC,CSALDSNYGYTF
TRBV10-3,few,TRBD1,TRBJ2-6,TGTGCCATCAGCCGGGACAGGTTTCCCTCTGGGGCCAACGTCCTGACTTTC,CAISRDRFPSGANVLTF
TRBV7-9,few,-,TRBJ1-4,TGTGCCAGCAGCTTACAGGGTTGGGATGAAAAACTGTTTTTT,CASSLQGWDEKLFF
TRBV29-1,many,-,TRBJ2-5,TGCAGCGTGGAGGTCGTTGGGGGCCAAGAGACCCAGTACTTC,CSVEVVGGQETQYF
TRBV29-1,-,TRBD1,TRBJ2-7,TGCGGCCCAAAAGTCCGGGACAGGTACGAGCAGTACTTC,CGPKVRDRYEQYF
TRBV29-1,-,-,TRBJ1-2,TGCAGCGTTGGGGCCGAACAGGGACATCCGTATGACTACACCTTC,CSVGAEQGHPYDYTF
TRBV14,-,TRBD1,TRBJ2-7,TGTGCCAGCAGCAATACCGGGACAGGCGGTCATAGCGGACTCTACGAGCAGTACTTC,CASSNTGTGGHSGLYEQYF
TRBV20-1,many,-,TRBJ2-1,TGCAGTGCTACCCACCGCCCCCAAAGGAATTCACGGGGTGAGCAGTTCTTC,CSATHRPQRNSRGEQFF
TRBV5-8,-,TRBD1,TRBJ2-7,TGTGCCAGCTGTCAGGGGGCTCGAGTAGCGGTCTCCTACGAGCAGTACTTC,CASCQGARVAVSYEQYF
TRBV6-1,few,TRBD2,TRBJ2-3,TGTGCCAGCAGGTCGGGACTAGCTAAAGATACGCAGTATTTT,CASRSGLAKDTQYF
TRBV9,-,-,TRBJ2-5,TGTGCCAGCAGCGTAGGTGGACGACCACGGGAGACCCAGTACTTC,CASSVGGRPRETQYF
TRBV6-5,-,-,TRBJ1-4,TGTGCCAGCAGCCCCGGGACCTATGAAAAACTGTTTTTT,CASSPGTYEKLFF
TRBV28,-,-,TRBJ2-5,TGTGCCAGCAGTTTAGAGGCGGCCCAGTACTTC,CASSLEAAQYF
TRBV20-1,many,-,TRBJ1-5,TGCAGTGCTAGAGAGTCGAGGGGGGTTTCCGGTCAGCCCCAGCATTTT,CSARESRGVSGQPQHF
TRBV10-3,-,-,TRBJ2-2,TGTGCCACTTTGGACCCGAACACCGGGGAGCTGTTTTTT,CATLDPNTGELFF
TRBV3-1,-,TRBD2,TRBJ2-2,TGTGCCAGCAGCCAAGAGGGGACTAGCGGAACCGAGGAGCTGTTTTTT,CASSQEGTSGTEELFF
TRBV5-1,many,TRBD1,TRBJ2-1,TGCGCCAGCAGTGGGACCGGGACAGGGGGATACAATGAGCAGTTCTTC,CASSGTGTGGYNEQFF
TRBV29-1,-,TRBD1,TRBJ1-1,TGCAGCGTTCACAGGGGAGGGACTGAAGCTTTCTTT,CSVHRGGTEAFF
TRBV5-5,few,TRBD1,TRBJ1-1,TGTGCCAGCAGCTTGGTTCCACAGGGGGATACTGAAGCTTTCTTT,CASSLVPQGDTEAFF
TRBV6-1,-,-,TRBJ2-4,TGTGCCAGCAGTGAAACGTATCGGGATCTCCTCTCCATTCAGTACTTC,CASSETYRDLLSIQYF
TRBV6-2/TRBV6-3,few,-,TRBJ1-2,TGTGCCAGCAGTTACCGGGGCAGTTCGAGCTATGGCTACACCTTC,CASSYRGSSSYGYTF
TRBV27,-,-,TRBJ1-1,TGTGCCAGCAGTTTATACAGAGGGAATGAAGCTTTCTTT,CASSLYRGNEAFF
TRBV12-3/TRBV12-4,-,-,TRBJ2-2,TGTGCCAGCAGTCCTAGAGGGTGGTCGAACACCGGGGAGCTGTTTTTT,CASSPRGWSNTGELFF
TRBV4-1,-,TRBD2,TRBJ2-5,TGCGCCAGCAGCCAACAAAGCGGGAGTCCGTACTTC,CASSQQSGSPYF
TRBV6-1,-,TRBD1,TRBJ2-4,TGTGCCAGCATGAAGGGGGCCGACAAAAACACTCAGTACTTC,CASMKGADKNTQYF
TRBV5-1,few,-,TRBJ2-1,TGCGCCAGCAGAAGAAGCCCTGAGGGGTACAATGAGCAGTTCTTC,CASRRSPEGYNEQFF
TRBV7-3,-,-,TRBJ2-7,TGTGCCAGCAGCCCCGTAGGGGGGCGCGAGCAGTACTTC,CASSPVGGREQYF
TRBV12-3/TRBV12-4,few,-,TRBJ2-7,TGTGCCAGCAGGTCGGCGGGGAGGAGGTACGAGCAGTACTTC,CASRSAGRRYEQYF
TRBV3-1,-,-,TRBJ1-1,TGTGCCAGCGGCATTTTGACCAAGTCGGGTGAAGCTTTCTTT,CASGILTKSGEAFF
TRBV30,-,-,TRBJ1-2,TGTGCCTGGACAGTAGCTAACTATGGCTACACCTTC,CAWTVANYGYTF
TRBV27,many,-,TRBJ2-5,TGTGCCAGCCGGAACCCGGGGGGCAGGGGAGAGACCCAGTACTTC,CASRNPGGRGETQYF
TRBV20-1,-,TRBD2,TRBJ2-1,TGCAGTGCTAGAGATCCACTAGCGGGACTATACAATGAGCAGTTCTTC,CSARDPLAGLYNEQFF
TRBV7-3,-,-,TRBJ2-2,TGTGCCAGCAGCTCCGGGACTCCGGTCACCGGGGAGCTGTTTTTT,CASSSGTPVTGELFF
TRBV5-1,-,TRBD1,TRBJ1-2,TGCGCCAGCAGCTTGGCCCCTGGGGGACAGGGGGACGGCTACACCTTC,CASSLAPGGQGDGYTF
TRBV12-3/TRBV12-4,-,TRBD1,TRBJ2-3,TGTGCCAGCAGTCTCGGACAGGTGACCGCAGATGTGCAGTATTTT,CASSLGQVTADVQYF
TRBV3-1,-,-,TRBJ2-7,TGTGCCAGCAGCCAAGATCTGACGGGCCCGGCTCGGTACGAGCAGTACTTC,CASSQDLTGPARYEQYF
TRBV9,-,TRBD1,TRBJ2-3,TGTGCCAGCAGCCCAGACAGGGGGCGCGGTACGCAGTATTTT,CASSPDRGRGTQYF
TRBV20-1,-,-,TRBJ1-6,TGCAGTGCTAGAGACCTGAACGGTTCACCCCTCCACTTT,CSARDLNGSPLHF
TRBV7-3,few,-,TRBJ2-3,TGTGCCAGCAGCTTAAATAGTGGTCTACCGTTCACAGATACGCAGTATTTT,CASSLNSGLPFTDTQYF